This is a list of T cell receptor beta chains from one sample in a study of human T cells and chemical hapten exposure. TCRdb passed the RACE reads through MiXCR, listing each CDR3 protein once. The sample has 300,000 to 450,000 distinct CDR3 sequences; 5.5% are singletons. The specimen was whole blood, collected in connection with sensitization to the hapten diphenylcyclopropenone (DPC). All receptors come from a woman aged 18-35 years with alopecia areata. Some clones in this sample may be carry-over from other donors' samples. The CDR3 runs from the conserved cysteine through the conserved F or W. A D gene is named only where the DNA matches it firmly. Clone size is not always given. Where it is, it says once, few, many or a class for expanded clones.

>NA|TRBJ2-2|TRBD1|TRBV6-2/TRBV6-3
TGTGCCAGCAAAGGGAGACAGGGTCTGGCCGGGGAGCTGTTTTTT
CASKGRQGLAGELFF
>many|TRBJ1-1|NA|TRBV7-2
TGTGCCAGCAGCTTCGGCAGGGATTCTGAAGCTTTCTTT
CASSFGRDSEAFF
>few|TRBJ2-3|NA|TRBV9
TGTGCCAGCAGCTTCTGGGACACCCCAGATACGCAGTATTTT
CASSFWDTPDTQYF
>many|TRBJ1-1|NA|TRBV20-1
TGCAGTGCCCAGAAAACGAACACTGAAGCTTTCTTT
CSAQKTNTEAFF
>many|TRBJ1-4|NA|TRBV28
TGTGCCAGCAGTTTCTGGTCGGAGGGTAATGAAAAACTGTTTTTT
CASSFWSEGNEKLFF
>NA|TRBJ1-3|NA|TRBV7-3
TGTGCCAGCAGACCCCGGGACGCAAACACCATATATTTT
CASRPRDANTIYF
>many|TRBJ2-4|NA|TRBV14
TGTGCCAGCCTGCAGCGGCCTCACGGCAAAAACATTCAGTACTTC
CASLQRPHGKNIQYF
>few|TRBJ2-1|NA|TRBV7-9
TGTGCCAGCAGCAGGACAGCCTCCTACAATGAGCAGTTCTTC
CASSRTASYNEQFF
>NA|TRBJ2-1|NA|TRBV20-1
TGCAGTGCTCCTGGGGACCTCTACAATGAGCAGTTCTTC
CSAPGDLYNEQFF
>NA|TRBJ2-3|TRBD2|TRBV12-3/TRBV12-4
TGTGCCAGCAGTGCCTCCTCTGGCGGGGGAGGCGATACGCAGTATTTT
CASSASSGGGGDTQYF
>many|TRBJ1-1|NA|TRBV2
TGTGCCAGCAGTGCGGTGGTGAACACTGAAGCTTTCTTT
CASSAVVNTEAFF
>few|TRBJ2-4|TRBD2|TRBV28
TGTGCCAGCAGACCGCTAGCGGAGAAAAACATTCAGTACTTC
CASRPLAEKNIQYF
>many|TRBJ2-3|TRBD1|TRBV6-5
TGTGCCAGCAGTAACTTGGGACAGCCATACACAGATACGCAGTATTTT
CASSNLGQPYTDTQYF
>many|TRBJ2-3|TRBD1|TRBV6-6
TGTGCCAGCAGCAAAGACAGGGGCGCCGACCCAGATACGCGGTATTTT
CASSKDRGADPDTRYF
>few|TRBJ1-2|NA|TRBV5-1
TGCGCCAGCAGCCAGGACAGCAATGGCTACACCTTC
CASSQDSNGYTF
>many|TRBJ2-7|NA|TRBV4-3
TGCGCCAGCAGCCAAGATAGGGGCGCAGGGAACGAGCAGTACTTC
CASSQDRGAGNEQYF
>NA|TRBJ1-5|NA|TRBV6-2/TRBV6-3
TGTGCCAGCACCCACCCTGTGGGCTCCTTCAATCAGCCCCAGCATTTT
CASTHPVGSFNQPQHF
>few|TRBJ2-7|NA|TRBV28
TGTGCCAGCAGTTTACCGGGGCTGTACGAGCAGTACTTC
CASSLPGLYEQYF
>many|TRBJ1-5|NA|TRBV6-1
TGTGCCAGCAGTGATACGGCCCCGAATTCTCAGCCCCAGCATTTT
CASSDTAPNSQPQHF
>many|TRBJ1-1|NA|TRBV6-5
TGTGCCAGCAGTTACGAGGCAGGGGAATTCACTGAAGCTTTCTTT
CASSYEAGEFTEAFF
>NA|TRBJ1-1|TRBD1|TRBV9
TGTGCCAGCAGCGTAGATACAGGGGTCACTGAAGCTTTCTTT
CASSVDTGVTEAFF
>NA|TRBJ1-2|NA|TRBV7-8
TGTGCCAGCAGCTTAGAATACCCCGAGGGTAACTATGGCTACACCTTC
CASSLEYPEGNYGYTF
>few|TRBJ2-1|TRBD1|TRBV6-6
TGTGCCAGCACGGACAGGGGATCCTACAATGAGCAGTTCTTC
CASTDRGSYNEQFF
>many|TRBJ1-1|NA|TRBV6-1
TGTGCCAGCACCAACAGAGTGGGGGCGGAGAGGAAATATAACACTGAAGCTTTCTTT
CASTNRVGAERKYNTEAFF
>NA|TRBJ2-2|NA|TRBV6-5
TGTGCCAGCAGCCGTTCCGGGGCTCAAAACACCGGGGAGCTGTTTTTT
CASSRSGAQNTGELFF
>NA|TRBJ1-6|NA|TRBV4-3
TGCGCCAGCAGCCAAACGTGGGGTGCGGGGCCCCTCCACTTT
CASSQTWGAGPLHF
>many|TRBJ2-2|NA|TRBV28
TGTGCCAGCAGTTTGGGTCTCGCGAACACCGGGGAGCTGTTTTTT
CASSLGLANTGELFF
>NA|TRBJ2-3|TRBD1|TRBV18
TGTGCCAGCTCACCAACCCAGGGGGTCACAGATACGCAGTATTTT
CASSPTQGVTDTQYF